This T cell receptor (beta chain) came from a study of cytomegalovirus exposure and HLA in healthy donors. Study-level information: Most donors, 70% to 85% of a few hundred genotyped, fell in the Caucasian-associated ancestry cluster. Study outcomes and limitations: In vitro checks showed that three CMV-associated chains really do target CMV antigens. In a later analysis, at a false discovery rate of 0.05, about 15,000 TCR beta sequences were associated with HLA alleles.

On this clone: Its antigen is unidentified.

The CDR3 sequence is 13 residues long. The V and J ends lost 2 bases and 6 bases respectively, with 8 bases between them. Germline values: CDR1 MNHEY, CDR2 SMNVEV (reference sequence). The PCR was carried out with 60 Vbeta primers and 13 Jbeta primers. Sequencing used immunoSEQ multiplex PCR; TCRdb keeps in-frame clones, though not all of them. The repertoire holds approximately 240,000 clones, with approximately 84% as singletons. The source of this sequence is a woman aged 40 to 55 in good health and CMV-seronegative. Material: PBMCs. The chain couples TRBV27 to TRBJ1-5; D gene uncertain. The CDR3 loop is CASSLREAQPQHF. Here the CDR3 DNA reads TGTGCCAGCAGTTTACGGGAAGCTCAGCCCCAGCATTTT.